This TCR beta chain stems from a study of breast tumors, draining lymph nodes, adjacent tissues. Whole-study findings and limits: Luminal-like breast cancer showed significantly greater tumor-nontumor repertoire similarity than basal-like breast cancer did.

Each CDR3 protein gets one entry after TCRdb re-called the multiplex PCR reads with MiXCR. The table shows under 30,000 distinct CDR3 sequences, with less than 25% occurring only once. The CDR3 has 16 residues. V lost 1 base and J 0 bases, leaving 9 bases between the germline ends. This clonotype was recorded many times. No antigen is known for it. Sequenced sample: breast tumor tissue. This TCR derives from a female donor with breast cancer. Some clones in this sample may be carry-over from other donors' samples. The J gene is TRBJ2-2, the V gene TRBV12-3 or TRBV12-4, with D perhaps TRBD1 or TRBD2 (5 bases each). CDR3 sequence reads: CASSLGGTANTGELFF. The CDR3 coding sequence is TGTGCCAGCAGTTTAGGGGGGACCGCGAACACCGGGGAGCTGTTTTTT.